The rows below give T cell receptor beta chains drawn from one sample of a study of beta chain features in type 1 diabetes. TCRdb's table, derived via immunoSEQ multiplex PCR, lists solely in-frame clones and lacks some. The sample consists of under 400,000 clones, 20% of them appearing once. Sequenced input: naive CD4+ T cells from blood. The receptors were gathered from a woman aged 18-35 years in good health. Each CDR3 is given with its conserved first and last residue. The D gene is left open where the match is weak. Only part of the rows carry a size: once, few, many, or a class if the clone is expanded.

v_call	j_call	d_call	clone_size	cdr3_aa	cdr3_nt
TRBV21-1	TRBJ1-3	-	-	CASSKEVPRRRNTIYF	TGTGCCAGCAGCAAAGAAGTTCCCAGGCGTAGAAACACCATATATTTT
TRBV18	TRBJ2-7	TRBD1	few	CASSPRDSYEQYF	TGTGCCAGCTCACCAAGGGACAGCTACGAGCAGTACTTC
TRBV5-1	TRBJ1-2	TRBD1	-	CASSLSDRVEMEGYTF	TGCGCCAGCAGCTTAAGTGACAGGGTGGAGATGGAAGGCTACACCTTC
TRBV15	TRBJ2-5	TRBD2	-	CATPWGAGEGETQYF	TGTGCCACCCCGTGGGGTGCGGGAGAAGGAGAGACCCAGTACTTC
TRBV19	TRBJ2-7	TRBD1	-	CASSSDTGASYEQYF	TGTGCCAGTAGTAGTGACACAGGGGCGTCCTACGAGCAGTACTTC
TRBV19	TRBJ2-5	TRBD2	few	CASSIAGARVEETQYF	TGTGCCAGTAGTATTGCGGGAGCCCGGGTGGAAGAGACCCAGTACTTC
TRBV4-2	TRBJ2-3	TRBD2	-	CASSPEREGTQYF	TGTGCCAGCAGCCCGGAGCGGGAAGGTACGCAGTATTTT
TRBV19	TRBJ1-2	TRBD1	few	CASSMLTGDRNYGYTF	TGTGCCAGTAGTATGCTGACAGGGGATAGGAACTATGGCTACACCTTC
TRBV5-6	TRBJ2-6	-	-	CASSLDSSFGVLTF	TGTGCCAGCAGCTTGGATTCCTCGTTCGGCGTCCTGACTTTC
TRBV7-9	TRBJ2-7	TRBD1	-	CASGDRGGEQYF	TGTGCCAGCGGCGACAGGGGCGGCGAGCAGTACTTC
TRBV12-5	TRBJ2-2	-	few	CASGSTWVVRGTGELFF	TGTGCTAGTGGTTCCACCTGGGTGGTTAGGGGGACCGGGGAGCTGTTTTTT
TRBV5-1	TRBJ2-7	TRBD2	-	CASPFPLKRDSYEQYF	TGCGCCAGTCCCTTCCCCCTAAAGCGGGATTCCTACGAGCAGTACTTC
TRBV2	TRBJ2-1	-	few	CASSAFNEQFF	TGTGCCAGCAGTGCTTTCAATGAGCAGTTCTTC
TRBV29-1	TRBJ1-5	TRBD1	-	CSAAGGSGNQPQHF	TGCAGCGCCGCAGGGGGTTCGGGCAATCAGCCCCAGCATTTT
TRBV6-5	TRBJ1-2	TRBD1	-	CASSYTGGGNYGYTF	TGTGCCAGCAGTTACACAGGGGGCGGGAACTATGGCTACACCTTC
TRBV2	TRBJ2-1	-	few	CASSERGRDSYNEQFF	TGTGCCAGCAGTGAAAGGGGCAGGGATTCCTACAATGAGCAGTTCTTC
TRBV7-2	TRBJ1-1	TRBD1	-	CASSLSRTGGREAFF	TGTGCCAGCAGCTTAAGCCGGACAGGGGGCAGAGAAGCTTTCTTT
TRBV6-5	TRBJ1-2	-	-	CASSSSDVYGYTF	TGTGCCAGCAGTTCAAGCGACGTCTATGGCTACACCTTC
TRBV18	TRBJ2-1	-	-	CASSRRGDNEQFF	TGTGCCAGCTCACGGCGGGGTGACAATGAGCAGTTCTTC
TRBV7-9	TRBJ2-3	-	-	CASSLAIRGSTSTDTQYF	TGTGCCAGCAGCTTAGCGATCCGGGGATCGACTAGCACAGATACGCAGTATTTT
TRBV30	TRBJ2-1	TRBD2	few	CAWRPYPGTSGNEQFF	TGTGCCTGGAGGCCTTACCCCGGGACTAGCGGGAATGAGCAGTTCTTC
TRBV7-2	TRBJ2-1	TRBD2	-	CASSQTSGGANNEQFF	TGTGCCAGCAGCCAGACTAGCGGGGGGGCCAATAATGAGCAGTTCTTC
TRBV30	TRBJ1-2	-	-	CAWTHPVQDRLRGTF	TGTGCCTGGACCCACCCCGTACAGGACCGCCTCCGGGGGACCTTC
TRBV29-1	TRBJ1-5	-	-	CSVGGDGMGNQPQHF	TGCAGCGTGGGGGGAGACGGAATGGGCAATCAGCCCCAGCATTTT
TRBV18	TRBJ2-2	TRBD2	-	CASHSGSKVELFF	TGTGCCAGCCATAGCGGGAGCAAGGTTGAGCTGTTTTTT
TRBV4-2	TRBJ2-4	TRBD1	-	CASSAGQGRDVRYF	TGTGCCAGCAGCGCGGGACAGGGTCGAGATGTTAGGTACTTC
TRBV2	TRBJ2-1	TRBD2	-	CASGGVGGGSNEQFF	TGTGCCAGCGGGGGGGTAGGCGGGGGGAGTAATGAGCAGTTCTTC
TRBV11-2	TRBJ1-6	TRBD1	-	CASSFSTGSSSPLHF	TGTGCCAGCAGCTTTTCGACAGGGTCGAGTTCACCCCTCCACTTT
TRBV9	TRBJ2-3	TRBD2	few	CASSVGVAGTDTQYF	TGTGCCAGCAGCGTAGGAGTAGCGGGGACAGATACGCAGTATTTT
TRBV7-3	TRBJ2-1	-	-	CASSLTIGNEQFF	TGTGCCAGCAGCTTGACTATCGGAAATGAGCAGTTCTTC
TRBV5-1	TRBJ2-7	-	few	CASGGNGPSYEQYF	TGCGCCAGCGGGGGGAATGGGCCGAGCTACGAGCAGTACTTC
TRBV4-2	TRBJ1-2	TRBD1	few	CASSPTVGQGNYGYTF	TGTGCCAGCAGCCCGACCGTGGGACAGGGGAACTATGGCTACACCTTC
TRBV2	TRBJ2-5	-	-	CASKRVFRLQGRETQYF	TGTGCCAGCAAGAGGGTCTTCAGATTACAGGGACGGGAGACCCAGTACTTC
TRBV30	TRBJ1-2	TRBD1	-	CAWSTGTGEVYGYTF	TGTGCCTGGAGTACTGGGACAGGGGAAGTCTATGGCTACACCTTC
TRBV6-1	TRBJ2-3	TRBD2	few	CASGLARDTQYF	TGTGCCAGTGGACTAGCGAGGGATACGCAGTATTTT
TRBV29-1	TRBJ1-2	-	-	CSVGGTLNYGYTF	TGCAGCGTGGGAGGGACCCTTAACTATGGCTACACCTTC
TRBV30	TRBJ1-6	TRBD1	few	CAWSGQGRAPLHF	TGTGCCTGGAGTGGACAGGGTCGAGCACCCCTCCACTTT
TRBV7-9	TRBJ2-5	-	-	CASSLDGGRVETQYF	TGTGCCAGCAGCTTAGATGGAGGGAGAGTCGAGACCCAGTACTTC
TRBV7-3	TRBJ1-1	-	once	CASMGATGSEAFF	TGTGCCAGCATGGGCGCCACGGGGTCTGAAGCTTTCTTT
TRBV7-9	TRBJ2-1	TRBD2	-	CASSIGTSGREANEQFF	TGTGCCAGCAGCATTGGGACTAGCGGGAGGGAAGCCAATGAGCAGTTCTTC
TRBV9	TRBJ2-7	-	-	CASRAEEQYF	TGTGCCAGCAGAGCCGAGGAGCAGTACTTC
TRBV6-1	TRBJ1-6	TRBD1	few	CASSEGVTGRPPLHF	TGTGCCAGCAGTGAAGGGGTGACAGGGAGACCACCCCTCCACTTT
TRBV4-1	TRBJ2-6	-	-	CASSQVSAGRSGANVLTF	TGCGCCAGCAGCCAAGTCTCGGCGGGGCGGTCTGGGGCCAACGTCCTGACTTTC
TRBV30	TRBJ2-2	-	-	CASHVRGNTGELFF	TGTGCCTCGCACGTACGGGGAAACACCGGGGAGCTGTTTTTT
TRBV7-9	TRBJ2-5	TRBD1	once	CASSLLTGAGTQYF	TGTGCCAGCAGCTTACTAACAGGGGCGGGGACCCAGTACTTC
TRBV6-5	TRBJ2-5	TRBD1	-	CASTGTAETQYF	TGTGCCAGCACCGGGACAGCTGAGACCCAGTACTTC
TRBV19	TRBJ1-4	-	-	CASSIGRRSFATNEKLFF	TGTGCCAGTAGTATTGGAAGACGGAGCTTTGCAACTAATGAAAAACTGTTTTTT
TRBV7-3	TRBJ2-1	TRBD1	few	CASSPGQGTYNEQFF	TGTGCCAGCAGCCCCGGACAGGGTACCTACAATGAGCAGTTCTTC